The source of this T cell receptor (beta chain) is a study of regulatory T cells in long-lasting Graves disease (dated by TCRdb to the early 2020s). For the wider study: In the newly diagnosed Graves' disease group, patients had been taking antithyroid drugs for less than 3 months. Peripheral blood TCR sequencing and RNA sequencing compared persistent Graves' disease patients with newly diagnosed Graves' disease patients. The study was registered as a clinical trial and conducted in China. A total of around 33 samples underwent TCR sequencing, from 13 patients with persistent Graves' disease and roughly 20 patients with newly diagnosed Graves' disease. Beyond this particular receptor, the publication reports: Sequencing and analysis were limited to the TCR beta chain. The authors noted that the small sample size was a limitation that may lower accuracy. A larger number of public clonotypes was shared among persistent patients (about 2,700) than among newly diagnosed patients (around 970). The study examined only peripheral blood because the primary lesion, thyroid tissue, could not be accessed. Persistent disease showed preferential use of TRBV28, TRBJ1-2 and TRBJ2-5, whereas newly diagnosed disease favored TRBV20-1 and TRBJ2-1. Lower TCR Shannon entropy and fewer highly expanded clones were observed in persistent Graves' disease patients than in newly diagnosed patients, which suggested clonal expansion.

This clonotype was counted many times. It lacks a known antigen. No much larger clonotype is one base removed from it; base qualities were not supplied. The time point label corresponds to: newly diagnosed GD, antithyroid drugs for less than 3 months. For both TCR sequencing and RNA sequencing, RNA was extracted from PBMCs in TRIzol. The diagnosis of Graves' disease was made according to American Thyroid Association guidelines. Patients were recruited from an endocrinology department in Xi'an, China. From each patient, about 9.7 milliliters of peripheral blood was collected into an EDTA anticoagulant tube. PBMCs were isolated by Ficoll Paque Plus density gradient separation without further T cell sorting. An Agilent 2100 Bioanalyzer and agarose gel were used to check RNA quality, while a NanoDrop 2000 measured RNA concentration. Relative to germline, V is 6 bases shorter and J is 7 bases shorter, with 12 bases between their ends. The CDR3 numbers 13 residues from cysteine through phenylalanine. The CDR3 DNA has 39 bases and is translated from base 1. The germline V gene encodes CDR1 SGHVS and CDR2 FQNEAQ.

The library was generated by multiplex PCR. These reads were obtained on an Illumina HiSeq 4000. To build TCR beta libraries, CDR3 regions were amplified by Arm-PCR using iRepertoire HTBI primers. Gel purification was performed on PCR products prior to sequencing. The authors' analysis ran thus. A total of around 59 TRBV and approximately 13 TRBJ segments were identified across samples and were used for gene usage analysis of CDR3 amino acid clonotypes. COPE and FqMerger were used to merge filtered high-quality paired reads into contigs. Contigs were aligned with BLAST to IMGT TRBV, TRBD and TRBJ reference genes, and CDR3 was defined per IMGT. Any clonotype with a frequency above 0.1% was counted as a highly expanded clone. Shannon entropy was used to measure repertoire diversity, and the Gini coefficient was used to measure V-J evenness. A clonotype found in more than one individual was treated as public. TCRdb reprocessed the public reads (quality trimming at Q25 with fastp, clone calling with MiXCR) and kept in-frame beta chains. Identical CDR3 protein sequences are pooled into one entry, listed with their most common genes and DNA. In this record, the V and J calls reflect TCRdb's handling and not the investigators' own analysis. The sample table holds some 500,000 distinct CDR3 sequences, of which more than 15% were seen once. Of the sample, 20% to 25% falls within the top ten clones.

This sample was shared with a second study, whose subject was T cells in Graves' hyperthyroidism and ophthalmopathy. The second paper states: Stable Graves' hyperthyroidism was defined as no progression to ophthalmopathy during 18 months of follow-up. The hyperthyroidism patients were between 18 and 65 years old and newly diagnosed, with a disease duration of less than 2 months. Exclusion was applied to patients with uncontrolled infections, other autoimmune diseases, pregnancy or lactation. Clinical symptoms, serum thyroxine and TRAb, thyroid ultrasound, and orbital computed tomography formed the basis for the diagnoses. The TCR CDR3 was subjected to a first round of RT-PCR using the HTBI primer set and the Qiagen OneStep RT-PCR kit. Most expanded thyroid clonotypes (frequency above 0.001) were also found in blood, which suggests that blood repertoires may mirror thyroid immune responses. In cross-validation, a model built on a 13 V-J signature told ophthalmopathy apart from stable hyperthyroidism with less than 90% sensitivity and about 81% specificity, and in testing the same model reached 80%/75%. In validation, the model predicted progression to ophthalmopathy with roughly 66% sensitivity and around 72% specificity, a median of roughly seven months before onset. A discovery cohort of about a hundred patients, 43 with Graves' ophthalmopathy and over 55 with stable Graves' hyperthyroidism, was used to find distinguishing TCR V-J signatures. An independent validation cohort of under 20 hyperthyroidism patients and over 15 patients who later progressed to ophthalmopathy tested prospective prediction of ophthalmopathy. The 100 discovery patients were divided at random into training and test sets in a 7:3 ratio. Thyroid tissue and blood T-cell repertoires from several Graves' hyperthyroidism patients were also compared in the study. Following sampling, methimazole starting at 30 mg daily was given to hyperthyroidism patients, and high-dose intravenous methylprednisolone was given to ophthalmopathy patients. A second multiplex PCR round built the libraries, followed by size selection and purification. Sequencing of the libraries was done on an Illumina HiSeq2000 using paired-end 100 bp reads. SOAPnuke was used to process the raw data, removing reads that contained adapters or uncalled bases, had a mean Phred below 15, or lacked an exact match to the constant primer or identifier. COPE v1.2.5 was used to merge high-quality paired reads, and clonotypes were defined as unique nucleotide sequences. MiTCR v1.1 was used to align the clonotypes against IMGT TRBV, TRBD and TRBJ reference segments. The analysis was restricted to V-J combinations with a frequency above 0.0001, which together covered just over 98% of the repertoires. The TCS score was defined as F50 (clonal expansion) divided by E x V (chaos), with BLOSUM62-based TCRdist calculated between CDR3 peptides within each V-J. Welch's t-statistics and random forest reduced approximately 520 V-J features to around 14, which were used in a naive Bayes classifier (R e1071). Sample size was not statistically predetermined, and blinding of investigators to group allocation was not performed. The paper describes TCR Vbeta CDR3 sequencing of about 140 peripheral blood samples, made up of fewer than 50 ophthalmopathy patients, roughly 80 hyperthyroidism patients and roughly 17 progressor patients.

The sequenced sample was peripheral blood mononuclear cells (PBMCs), obtained at new diagnosis, from a patient treated with antithyroid drugs. The origin of this receptor is a woman aged 40-60 years with Graves disease. Donor details come from another sample of the same person, matched by shared clones. Recombination linked TRBV7-8 to TRBJ2-2; the D gene is possibly TRBD1, with 6 bases matching. The CDR3 region has the sequence CASRRQEYGELFF. The nucleotide sequence reads as follows: TGTGCCAGCAGACGACAGGAGTACGGGGAGCTGTTTTTT.